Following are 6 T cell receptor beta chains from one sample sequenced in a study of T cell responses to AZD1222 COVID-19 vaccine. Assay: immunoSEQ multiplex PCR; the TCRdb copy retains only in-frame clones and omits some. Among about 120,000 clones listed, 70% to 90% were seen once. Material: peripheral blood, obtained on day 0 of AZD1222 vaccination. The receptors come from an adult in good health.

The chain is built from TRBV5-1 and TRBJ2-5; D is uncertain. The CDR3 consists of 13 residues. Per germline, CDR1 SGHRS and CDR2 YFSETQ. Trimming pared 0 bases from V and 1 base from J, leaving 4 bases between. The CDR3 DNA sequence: TGCGCCAGCAGCTTGGGGGGCCAAGAGACCCAGTACTTC. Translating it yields CASSLGGQETQYF.

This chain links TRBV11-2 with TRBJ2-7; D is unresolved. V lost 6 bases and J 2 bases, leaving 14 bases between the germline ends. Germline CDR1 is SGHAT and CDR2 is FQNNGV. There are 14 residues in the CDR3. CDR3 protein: CASSYTTVAYEQYF. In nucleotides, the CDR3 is TGTGCCAGCAGTTATACGACTGTAGCCTACGAGCAGTACTTC.

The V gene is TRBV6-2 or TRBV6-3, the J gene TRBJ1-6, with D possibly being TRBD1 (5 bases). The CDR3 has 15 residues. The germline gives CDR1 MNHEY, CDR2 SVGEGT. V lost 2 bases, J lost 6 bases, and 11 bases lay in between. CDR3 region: CASSYLGLPNSPLHF. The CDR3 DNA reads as TGTGCCAGCAGTTACCTGGGACTGCCTAATTCACCCCTCCACTTT.

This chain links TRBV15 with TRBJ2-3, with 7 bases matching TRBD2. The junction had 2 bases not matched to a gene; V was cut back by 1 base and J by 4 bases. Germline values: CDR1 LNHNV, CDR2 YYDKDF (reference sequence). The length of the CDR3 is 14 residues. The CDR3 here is CATSRVGGADTQYF. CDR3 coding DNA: TGTGCCACCAGCAGAGTTGGGGGGGCAGATACGCAGTATTTT.

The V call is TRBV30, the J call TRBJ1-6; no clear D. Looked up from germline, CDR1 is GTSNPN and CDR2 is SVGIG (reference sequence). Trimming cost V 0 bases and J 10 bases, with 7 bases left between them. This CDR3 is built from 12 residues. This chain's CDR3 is CAWSVAGSPLHF. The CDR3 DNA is TGTGCCTGGAGTGTGGCCGGCTCACCCCTCCACTTT. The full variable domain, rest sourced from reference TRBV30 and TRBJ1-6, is SQTIHQWPATLVQPVGSPLSLECTVEGTSNPNLYWYRQAAGRGLQLLFYSVGIGQISSEVPQNLSASRPQDRQFILSSKKLLLSDSGFYLCAWSVAGSPLHFGNGTRLTVT.

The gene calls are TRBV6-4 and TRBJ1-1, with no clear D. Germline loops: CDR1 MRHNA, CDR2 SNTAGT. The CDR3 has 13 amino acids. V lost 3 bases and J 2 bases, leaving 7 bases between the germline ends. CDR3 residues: CASSETINTEAFF. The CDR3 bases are TGTGCCAGCAGTGAGACGATTAACACTGAAGCTTTCTTT.